One sample yielded the 31 T cell receptor beta chains listed below, sequenced in a study of blood T cell repertoires in COVID-19. Assay used: immunoSEQ multiplex PCR; TCRdb lists only in-frame clones, some missing. Among around 470,000 clones listed, 90% were seen once. Sequenced input: PBMCs or T cells enriched from blood (not recorded which). All receptors derive from a man between 18 and 35 years old who had recovered from COVID-19.

CDR3 coding DNA: TGTGCCAGCAGCGTAGACTACAATCAGCCCCAGCATTTT. Its protein is CASSVDYNQPQHF. V usage is TRBV9 and J usage is TRBJ1-5; D unclear. CDR1 SGDLS and CDR2 YYNGEE come from the germline V gene. V was clipped by 0 bases and J by 3 bases, with 4 bases between them. This CDR3 is built from 13 residues. The entire variable domain, with the rest obtained from reference TRBV9 and TRBJ1-5, is as follows: DSGVTQTPKHLITATGQRVTLRCSPRSGDLSVYWYQQSLDQGLQFLIQYYNGEERAKGNILERFSAQQFPDLHSELNLSSLELGDSALYFCASSVDYNQPQHFGDGTRLSIL.

This clone was recorded only once. The CDR3 does not close with the conserved phenylalanine or tryptophan, likely indicating a read error. The DNA is omitted, as the CDR3 cannot be located on it reliably, and the CDR3 follows TCRdb's listing. The V gene is TRBV7-2, the J gene TRBJ1-1; whether TRBD1, the table's D call, matches the DNA was not checked. The CDR3 is 10 residues long, ends included. Per the germline V gene, CDR1 is SGHTA and CDR2 is FQGNSA. The CDR3 protein is CASSLDPGPL.

V and J are TRBV19 and TRBJ2-6, with 10 bases fitting TRBD1. Trimming removed 5 bases from V and 0 bases from J; junction bases left unmatched: 1. The CDR3 covers 16 residues. Germline CDR1 LNHDA, CDR2 SQIVND (reference sequence). CDR3 nucleotides: TGTGCCAGTAGTCGGACAGGGGGCTCTGGGGCCAACGTCCTGACTTTC. Its translation is CASSRTGGSGANVLTF.

The chain employs TRBV19 and TRBJ1-1; TRBD1 matches at 7 bases. The CDR3 contains 15 residues. With 9 bases clipped from V and 5 bases from J, the junction kept 15 bases outside the gene matches. Germline V gives CDR1 LNHDA, CDR2 SQIVND (reference sequence). For the CDR3, the DNA is TGTGCCAGCCGGATGGGGCAGGGGGTATTGACTGAAGCTTTCTTT. It specifies CASRMGQGVLTEAFF. The full variable domain, with the rest looked up from reference TRBV19 and TRBJ1-1, is DGGITQSPKYLFRKEGQNVTLSCEQNLNHDAMYWYRQDPGQGLRLIYYSQIVNDFQKGDIAEGYSVSREKKESFPLTVTSAQKNPTAFYLCASRMGQGVLTEAFFGQGTRLTVV.

The chain couples TRBV18 to TRBJ2-5, with 8 bases fitting TRBD2. The germline CDR1 and CDR2 sequences are KGHSH and LQKENI. CDR3 length equals 14 residues. Trimming cost V 9 bases and J 1 base; bases outside gene matches: 7. The CDR3 nucleotides read TGTGCCAGGCCACCGGGAGGGGGCCAAGAGACCCAGTACTTC. It encodes CARPPGGGQETQYF.

This sequence joins TRBV5-4 and TRBJ1-2; D unclear. The CDR3 length is 14 residues. The germline V and J ends were trimmed by 0 bases and 5 bases, with 11 bases remaining between them. CDR1 SGHNT and CDR2 YYREEE come from the germline V gene (reference sequence). In DNA, the CDR3 is TGTGCCAGCAGCTTGGGAGCAGAGGAATATGGCTACACCTTC. Translated, it gives CASSLGAEEYGYTF.

This clone appeared a few times. The chain is built from TRBV2 and TRBJ1-2, with a tentative D call TRBD1 (5 bases). The V end was cut by 6 bases, the J end by 10 bases, with 12 bases between. This CDR3 has 11 amino acids. Germline V CDR1 and CDR2: SNHLY, FYNNEI. The CDR3 DNA is TGTGCCAGCAGGGCCGACAGCCTCTACACCTTC. This sequence encodes CASRADSLYTF.

V is TRBV2 and J is TRBJ1-1; tentative D call: TRBD1 (6 bases). Trimming removed 7 bases at V and 1 base at J, with 10 bases between. The CDR3 covers 13 residues. Germline V gene data show CDR1 as SNHLY and CDR2 as FYNNEI. The CDR3 region is CASMGRGNTEAFF. CDR3 DNA sequence: TGTGCCAGCATGGGCAGGGGGAACACTGAAGCTTTCTTT.

The chain links TRBV28 to TRBJ1-2, with 7 bases fitting TRBD1. Germline V lookup: CDR1 MDHEN, CDR2 SYDVKM. This CDR3 has 14 amino acids. V shed 2 bases, J shed 4 bases, and the junction held 4 bases outside the gene matches. CDR3: CASSLSRGIYGYTF. Written as DNA, the CDR3 is TGTGCCAGCAGTTTAAGCAGGGGGATCTATGGCTACACCTTC.

The rearrangement joins TRBV5-5 to TRBJ1-6; 9 bases align to TRBD1. This CDR3 has 14 residues. V was clipped by 5 bases and J by 9 bases; unmatched bases: 6. Germline V gene sequence: CDR1 SGHKS, CDR2 YYEKEE (reference sequence). The CDR3 region has the DNA TGTGCCAGCAGACGGACAGGGGACTTTTCACCCCTCCACTTT. This codes for CASRRTGDFSPLHF.

The chain is built from TRBV7-9 and TRBJ2-1; 7 bases line up with TRBD1. The V segment lost 8 bases and the J segment 4 bases; nucleotides outside the gene matches: 8. Germline values: CDR1 SEHNR, CDR2 FQNEAQ (reference sequence). CDR3 length equals 14 residues. CDR3 amino acids: CASGGRTGYNEQFF. Here the CDR3 DNA reads TGTGCCAGCGGGGGTAGGACAGGTTACAATGAGCAGTTCTTC.

The chain links TRBV5-1 to TRBJ2-5; the match to TRBD1 covers 7 bases. J lost 1 base, V lost 1 base, and 4 bases had no gene match. The germline V gene encodes CDR1 SGHRS and CDR2 YFSETQ. The length of the CDR3 is 15 residues. The CDR3 DNA reads TGCGCCAGCAGCTTGCAGGCAGGGGGCCAAGAGACCCAGTACTTC. It encodes CASSLQAGGQETQYF. Combining the CDR3 with reference TRBV5-1 and TRBJ2-5 gives the whole variable domain KAGVTQTPRYLIKTRGQQVTLSCSPISGHRSVSWYQQTPGQGLQFLFEYFSETQRNKGNFPGRFSGRQFSNSRSEMNVSTLELGDSALYLCASSLQAGGQETQYFGPGTRLLVL.

The chain carries TRBV9 and TRBJ2-7; D gene ambiguous. The CDR3 length is 15 residues. With 0 bases removed from V and 5 bases from J, the gap between germline ends came to 15 bases. Germline CDR1 reads SGDLS; CDR2 reads YYNGEE. Written as DNA, the CDR3 is TGTGCCAGCAGCGTAGCTCCCGCAGGAACGCACGAGCAGTACTTC. Protein: CASSVAPAGTHEQYF.

The chain has TRBV3-1 (or the pseudogene TRBV3-2) and TRBJ1-2, with D unclear. Deletions cut 2 bases from V and 4 bases from J, with 5 bases between. Per the germline V gene, CDR1 is LGHDT and CDR2 is YNNKEL (reference sequence). This CDR3 has 12 amino acids. The CDR3 DNA is TGTGCCAGCAGCCAACAGTCCTATGGCTACACCTTC. This codes for CASSQQSYGYTF.

The chain links TRBV27 to TRBJ2-3; 9 bases map to TRBD2. The CDR3 contains 17 residues. The junction had 12 bases not matched to a gene; V was cut back by 3 bases and J by 5 bases. CDR1 and CDR2 from the germline V gene are MNHEY and SMNVEV (reference sequence). The CDR3 loop reads CASSFIRVSGRLDTQYF. DNA for the CDR3: TGTGCCAGCAGTTTTATTAGGGTGAGCGGGAGGTTAGATACGCAGTATTTT.

This clone appeared a few times. The chain combines TRBV2 with TRBJ1-5; 7 bases fit TRBD1. In germline, CDR1 is SNHLY, CDR2 FYNNEI. With V trimmed by 7 bases and J by 7 bases, 7 bases remained unmatched. The CDR3 contains 13 residues. The CDR3, as DNA: TGTGCCAGCAATAAGGGGGCAGGACAGCCCCAGCATTTT. Amino acids: CASNKGAGQPQHF. Drawing the rest from reference TRBV2 and TRBJ1-5, the complete variable domain is EPEVTQTPSHQVTQMGQEVILRCVPISNHLYFYWYRQILGQKVEFLVSFYNNEISEKSEIFDDQFSVERPDGSNFTLKIRSTKLEDSAMYFCASNKGAGQPQHFGDGTRLSIL.

This clone was recorded once. This chain uses TRBV3-1 (or the pseudogene TRBV3-2) with TRBJ2-1, with D unclear. The CDR3 contains 13 residues. With 1 base removed from V and 6 bases from J, the gap between germline ends came to 7 bases. CDR1 and CDR2 from the germline V gene are LGHDT and YNNKEL (reference sequence). The CDR3, as DNA: TGTGCCAGCAGCCAAGCCCCACTCAATGAGCAGTTCTTC. It specifies CASSQAPLNEQFF.

The chain joins TRBV5-1 to TRBJ1-2, with D perhaps matching TRBD1 (5 bases). The CDR3 length is 14 residues. Trimming shortened V by 4 bases and J by 2 bases, and 12 bases separated the two germline ends. CDR1 and CDR2 (germline): SGHRS, YFSETQ. Here the CDR3 DNA reads TGCGCCAGCAGCCCAAGCGGGGGAAACTATGGCTACACCTTC. It translates to CASSPSGGNYGYTF.

V is TRBV9 and J is TRBJ2-1; 10 positions agree with TRBD1. V lost 4 bases to trimming and J lost 12 bases; unmatched junction nucleotides: 10. The CDR3 covers 14 residues. Germline V gene sequence: CDR1 SGDLS, CDR2 YYNGEE. The CDR3 nucleotides read TGTGCCAGCAGCTCGACAGGGGGCCGGGGCTTGCAGTTCTTC. It yields the protein CASSSTGGRGLQFF. Complete variable domain (other parts from reference TRBV9 and TRBJ2-1): DSGVTQTPKHLITATGQRVTLRCSPRSGDLSVYWYQQSLDQGLQFLIQYYNGEERAKGNILERFSAQQFPDLHSELNLSSLELGDSALYFCASSSTGGRGLQFFGPGTRLTVL.

The chain combines TRBV30 with TRBJ1-4; tentative D call: TRBD1 (6 bases). Germline V gives CDR1 GTSNPN, CDR2 SVGIG (reference sequence). Trimming removed 5 bases from V and 9 bases from J, with 19 bases in between. The CDR3 is 14 amino acids. The CDR3 DNA reads as TGTGCCTGGGGGGGGCAGGGTTTGGCTAAAAAACTGTTTTTT. It specifies CAWGGQGLAKKLFF.

V usage is TRBV27 and J usage is TRBJ1-1, with D possibly being TRBD1 (5 bases). Trimming took 2 bases from V and 6 from J, leaving 16 bases between them. Germline V gene data show CDR1 as MNHEY and CDR2 as SMNVEV (reference sequence). The CDR3 has 15 amino acids. The CDR3 reads CASSLGQGRRAEAFF. The CDR3 bases are TGTGCCAGCAGTTTAGGGCAGGGAAGGAGGGCTGAAGCTTTCTTT.

The chain recombines TRBV20-1 with TRBJ2-7; perhaps TRBD1 as D (6 bases). Per the germline V gene, CDR1 is DFQATT and CDR2 is SNEGSKA (reference sequence). The CDR3 is made up of 15 amino acids. Trimming removed 3 bases from V and 2 bases from J, with 17 bases in between. CDR3 in DNA: TGCAGTGCTAGTTGGCCCGGACAGCCTCCCTACGAGCAGTACTTC. It codes for CSASWPGQPPYEQYF.

This chain uses TRBV28 with TRBJ2-3, with 8 bases that match TRBD1. This CDR3 has 17 residues. V lost 4 bases, J lost 1 base, and 10 bases stayed unmatched. CDR1 is MDHEN and CDR2 is SYDVKM in the germline V gene. CDR3: CASSSYSQGEGTDTQYF. In nucleotides, the CDR3 is TGTGCCAGCAGTTCTTACTCACAGGGGGAGGGCACAGATACGCAGTATTTT.

The chain couples TRBV6-5 to TRBJ2-7; 12 bases line up with TRBD2. Looked up from germline, CDR1 is MNHEY and CDR2 is SVGAGI. The length of the CDR3 is 14 residues. Germline trimming cut 6 bases from V and 6 bases from J; bases unmatched to any gene: 6. The CDR3 DNA sequence: TGTGCCAGCAGCCGACTAGCGGGAGAGGGCGAGCAGTACTTC. It specifies CASSRLAGEGEQYF.

This chain joins TRBV5-1 and TRBJ2-3, with D possibly being TRBD2 (6 bases). The germline CDR1 and CDR2 sequences are SGHRS and YFSETQ. V was trimmed by 4 bases and J by 1 base, leaving 16 bases between them. CDR3 length: 16 amino acids. The CDR3 loop is CASSRGPSGGTDTQYF. Here the CDR3 DNA reads TGCGCCAGCAGCCGCGGGCCTTCGGGGGGCACAGATACGCAGTATTTT. The full variable domain, with the rest looked up from reference TRBV5-1 and TRBJ2-3, is KAGVTQTPRYLIKTRGQQVTLSCSPISGHRSVSWYQQTPGQGLQFLFEYFSETQRNKGNFPGRFSGRQFSNSRSEMNVSTLELGDSALYLCASSRGPSGGTDTQYFGPGTRLTVL.

The rearrangement uses TRBV5-6 and TRBJ1-1; TRBD1 matches at 9 bases. V shed 0 bases, J shed 11 bases, and the junction held 2 bases outside the gene matches. Per germline, CDR1 SGHDT and CDR2 YYEEEE. This CDR3 spans 12 amino acids. Written as DNA, the CDR3 is TGTGCCAGCAGCTTGGGACAGGGGGGTGCTTTCTTT. Residues: CASSLGQGGAFF.

The V gene is TRBV5-1, the J gene TRBJ2-1; 9 positions agree with TRBD2. Per the germline V gene, CDR1 is SGHRS and CDR2 is YFSETQ. Trimming removed 10 bases from V and 8 bases from J; junction bases left unmatched: 13. This CDR3 comprises 14 residues. Here the CDR3 reads CASRGRGGLYEQFF. The CDR3 nucleotides read TGCGCCTCCCGCGGGAGGGGGGGCCTTTATGAGCAGTTCTTC.

The chain recombines TRBV6-5 with TRBJ2-2, with 9 bases identical to TRBD1. The germline CDR1 and CDR2 sequences are MNHEY and SVGAGI. With V trimmed by 1 base and J by 8 bases, 2 bases remained unmatched. CDR3 length: 14 residues. The CDR3 DNA reads as TGTGCCAGCAGTTACTTTGACAGGGGGGGGGAGCTGTTTTTT. Translating gives CASSYFDRGGELFF.

Here the CDR3 reads CASSQATGGRGGYTF. The CDR3 region has the DNA TGTGCCAGCAGCCAAGCTACAGGGGGCAGGGGTGGCTACACCTTC. V usage is TRBV3-1 (or the pseudogene TRBV3-2) and J usage is TRBJ1-2; 9 bases agree with TRBD1. Trimming took 1 base from V and 7 from J; bases not matched to a gene: 7. Germline-derived CDR1 and CDR2 are LGHDT and YNNKEL (reference sequence). The CDR3 has 15 amino acids.

A single count supports this clone. The genes are TRBV3-1 (or the pseudogene TRBV3-2) and TRBJ2-7; 7 bases are a match to TRBD2. V trimming: 2 bases; J trimming: 11 bases; junction bases outside the gene matches: 6. This CDR3 region has 12 residues. Germline V gene sequence: CDR1 LGHDT, CDR2 YNNKEL (reference sequence). CDR3 DNA sequence: TGTGCCAGCAGCCAAAGTCGGGGGGAGGAGTACTTC. Amino acids: CASSQSRGEEYF.

This chain links TRBV19 with TRBJ1-1; 11 nucleotides agree with TRBD1. CDR3 length: 15 amino acids. Germline CDR1 LNHDA, CDR2 SQIVND (reference sequence). Unmatched junction bases numbered 3, after V lost 4 bases and J lost 2 bases. This chain's CDR3 is CASSTGQGANTEAFF. In DNA, the CDR3 is TGTGCCAGTAGTACCGGACAGGGGGCAAACACTGAAGCTTTCTTT.